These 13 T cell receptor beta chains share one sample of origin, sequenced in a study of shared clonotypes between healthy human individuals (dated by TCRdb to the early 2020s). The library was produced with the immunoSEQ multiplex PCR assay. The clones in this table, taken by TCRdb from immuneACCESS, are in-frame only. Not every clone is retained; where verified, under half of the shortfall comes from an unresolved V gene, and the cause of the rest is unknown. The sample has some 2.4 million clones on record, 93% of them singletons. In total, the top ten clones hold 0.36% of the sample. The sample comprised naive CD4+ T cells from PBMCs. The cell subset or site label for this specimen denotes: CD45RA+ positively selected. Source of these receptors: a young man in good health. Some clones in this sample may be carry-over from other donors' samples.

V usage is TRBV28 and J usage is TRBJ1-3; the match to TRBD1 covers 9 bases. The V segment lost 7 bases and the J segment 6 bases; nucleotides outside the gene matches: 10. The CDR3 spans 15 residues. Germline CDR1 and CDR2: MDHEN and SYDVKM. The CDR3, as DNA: TGTGCCAGCAACCTGGCGGGACAGGGCACAAACACCATATATTTT. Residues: CASNLAGQGTNTIYF.

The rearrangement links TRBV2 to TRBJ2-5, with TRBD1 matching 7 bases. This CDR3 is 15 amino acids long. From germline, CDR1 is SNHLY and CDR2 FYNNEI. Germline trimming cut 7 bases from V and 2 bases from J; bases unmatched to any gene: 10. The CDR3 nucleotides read TGTGCCAGCACCCAAAGACAGGGCCGGCAAGAGACCCAGTACTTC. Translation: CASTQRQGRQETQYF.

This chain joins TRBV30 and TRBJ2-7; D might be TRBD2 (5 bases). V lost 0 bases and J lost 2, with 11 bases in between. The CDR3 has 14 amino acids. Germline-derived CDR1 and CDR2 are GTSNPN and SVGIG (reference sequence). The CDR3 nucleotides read TGTGCCTGGAGTGTCGGGGTAGGCCCCTACGAGCAGTACTTC. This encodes CAWSVGVGPYEQYF.

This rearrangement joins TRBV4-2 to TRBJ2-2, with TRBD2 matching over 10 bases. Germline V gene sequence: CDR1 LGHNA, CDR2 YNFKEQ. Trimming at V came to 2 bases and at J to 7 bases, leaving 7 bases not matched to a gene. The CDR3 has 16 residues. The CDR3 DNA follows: TGTGCCAGCAGCCAACGTCTAGCGGGAGTTCACGGGGAGCTGTTTTTT. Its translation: CASSQRLAGVHGELFF.

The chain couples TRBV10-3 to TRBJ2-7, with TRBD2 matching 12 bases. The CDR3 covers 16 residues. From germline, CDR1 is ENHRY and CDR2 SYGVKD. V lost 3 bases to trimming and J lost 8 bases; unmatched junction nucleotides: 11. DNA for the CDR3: TGTGCCATCAGTGACCCAGAACTAGCGGGAGGTCAGAAGCAGTACTTC. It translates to CAISDPELAGGQKQYF.

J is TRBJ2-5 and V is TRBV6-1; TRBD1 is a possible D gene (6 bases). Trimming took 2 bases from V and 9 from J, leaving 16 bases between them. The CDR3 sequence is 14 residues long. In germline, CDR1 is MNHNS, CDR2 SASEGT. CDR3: CASSEWTVSGAQYF. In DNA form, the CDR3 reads TGTGCCAGCAGTGAATGGACAGTCTCAGGGGCCCAGTACTTC.

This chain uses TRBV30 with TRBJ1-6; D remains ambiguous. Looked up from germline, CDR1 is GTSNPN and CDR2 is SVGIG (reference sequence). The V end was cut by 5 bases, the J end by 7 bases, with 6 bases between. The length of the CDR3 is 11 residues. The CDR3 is CAWGSNSPLHF. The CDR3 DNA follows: TGTGCCTGGGGCTCGAATTCACCCCTCCACTTT.

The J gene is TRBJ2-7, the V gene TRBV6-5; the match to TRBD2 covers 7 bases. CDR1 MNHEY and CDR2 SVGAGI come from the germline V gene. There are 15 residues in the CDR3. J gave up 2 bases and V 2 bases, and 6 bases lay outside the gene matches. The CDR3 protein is CASSYMGLSPYEQYF. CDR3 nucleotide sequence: TGTGCCAGCAGTTACATGGGACTAAGTCCCTACGAGCAGTACTTC.

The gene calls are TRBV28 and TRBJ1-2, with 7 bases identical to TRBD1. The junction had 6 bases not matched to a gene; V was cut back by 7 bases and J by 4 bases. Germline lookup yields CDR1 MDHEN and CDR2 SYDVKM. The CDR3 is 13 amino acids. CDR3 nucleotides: TGTGCCAGCACTCGGGACAGTGTCTATGGCTACACCTTC. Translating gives CASTRDSVYGYTF.

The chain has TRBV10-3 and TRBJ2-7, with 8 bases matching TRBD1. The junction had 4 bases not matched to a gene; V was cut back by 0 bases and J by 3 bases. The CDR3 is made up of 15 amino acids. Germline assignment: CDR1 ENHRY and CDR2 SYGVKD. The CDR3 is CAISESRTGLYEQYF. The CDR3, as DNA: TGTGCCATCAGTGAGTCGAGGACAGGGCTCTACGAGCAGTACTTC.

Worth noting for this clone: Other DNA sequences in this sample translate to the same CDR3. The CDR3 DNA sequence: TGTGCCAGCAGTTTGGGGGGTGGCTACACCTTC. Its translation is CASSLGGGYTF. The chain is built from TRBV28 and TRBJ1-2; maybe TRBD1 (5 bases). The CDR3 covers 11 residues. Looked up from germline, CDR1 is MDHEN and CDR2 is SYDVKM. V dropped 3 bases and J dropped 7 bases, with 6 bases sitting between them.

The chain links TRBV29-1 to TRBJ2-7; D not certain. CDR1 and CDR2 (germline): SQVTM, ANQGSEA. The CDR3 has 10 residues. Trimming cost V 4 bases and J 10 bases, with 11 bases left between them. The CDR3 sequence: CSVVEAVQYF. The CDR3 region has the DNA TGCAGCGTTGTCGAAGCCGTCCAGTACTTC.

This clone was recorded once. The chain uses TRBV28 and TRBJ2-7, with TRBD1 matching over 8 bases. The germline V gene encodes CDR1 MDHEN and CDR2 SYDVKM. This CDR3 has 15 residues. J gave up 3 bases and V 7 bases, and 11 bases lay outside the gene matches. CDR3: CASTVGGQGGYEQYF. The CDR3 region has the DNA TGTGCCAGCACCGTGGGTGGACAGGGAGGCTACGAGCAGTACTTC.